This passage covers 23 T cell receptor beta chains from one sample sequenced in a study of blood T cell repertoires in COVID-19. Method: immunoSEQ multiplex PCR; TCRdb's copy keeps in-frame clones and lacks some. Among about 140,000 clones listed, around 82% were seen once. What was sequenced was PBMCs or T cells enriched from blood (not recorded which). These receptors originate from a woman aged 45-65 years who had recovered from COVID-19.

The V and J genes are TRBV5-1 and TRBJ2-7, with D perhaps matching TRBD2 (6 bases). This CDR3 is 16 amino acids long. CDR1 is SGHRS, CDR2 YFSETQ, per germline. V was pared by 0 bases and J by 1 base, with 14 bases between. CDR3 protein: CASSLAGAGTSYEQYF. The CDR3 DNA follows: TGCGCCAGCAGCTTGGCCGGGGCGGGGACTTCCTACGAGCAGTACTTC.

The chain is built from TRBV9 and TRBJ2-3; D call uncertain. The germline V gene encodes CDR1 SGDLS and CDR2 YYNGEE. The CDR3 is made up of 13 amino acids. Between the trimmed V and J ends, which lost 7 bases and 6 bases, there was a span of 15 bases. CDR3 residues: CASSVTLGDTQYF. CDR3 in DNA: TGTGCCAGCTCAGTCACCCTCGGGGATACGCAGTATTTT.

The rearrangement links TRBV6-5 to TRBJ1-2; the D is unclear. The CDR3 length is 14 residues. The germline CDR1 and CDR2 sequences are MNHEY and SVGAGI. V was shortened by 2 bases and J by 1 base, with 8 bases between the two germline ends. CDR3 bases: TGTGCCAGCAGTTACCGTGGCCGTAACTATGGCTACACCTTC. Translated: CASSYRGRNYGYTF.

This clone has a single count. The CDR3 nucleotides read TGTGCCTGGGGGACAGGCCTTGGAAACACCATATATTTT. It is translated as CAWGTGLGNTIYF. This chain connects TRBV30 to TRBJ1-3; 8 positions match TRBD1. Germline CDR1 and CDR2: GTSNPN and SVGIG (reference sequence). Losses at the gene ends were 5 bases for V and 3 bases for J; bases not matched to a gene: 3. The CDR3 sequence is 13 residues long.

The chain links TRBV12-5 to TRBJ1-2; D is unresolved. CDR3 length: 14 residues. The V gene lost 3 bases and the J gene lost 4 bases, with 12 bases spanning the gap. The germline gives CDR1 LGHNT, CDR2 FRNRAP. As DNA, the CDR3 is TGTGCTAGTGGTTTTCATAAGAGTACCTATGGCTACACCTTC. It is translated as CASGFHKSTYGYTF.

This clone was seen more than once but under ten times. V gene TRBV18 combines with J gene TRBJ1-1; TRBD1 aligns across 7 bases. V trimming: 3 bases; J trimming: 2 bases; junction bases outside the gene matches: 3. Germline CDR1 KGHSH, CDR2 LQKENI. This CDR3 has 14 residues. CDR3 nucleotide sequence: TGTGCCAGCTCACCGGACAGGTTAAACACTGAAGCTTTCTTT. It translates to CASSPDRLNTEAFF.

The chain employs TRBV5-1 and TRBJ2-3; D not certain. The germline V and J ends were trimmed by 1 base and 0 bases, with 21 bases remaining between them. The CDR3 is made up of 19 amino acids. Per the germline V gene, CDR1 is SGHRS and CDR2 is YFSETQ. The CDR3 coding sequence is TGCGCCAGCAGCTTGTCACTTCTTGTTGATCATACTAGCACAGATACGCAGTATTTT. This codes for CASSLSLLVDHTSTDTQYF.

The DNA of the CDR3 is TGTGCCAGCAGCCGAGGGGGAGAGGTGCACGAGCAGTACGTC. This translates into CASSRGGEVHEQYV. The chain combines TRBV6-5 with TRBJ2-7; a weak D match, TRBD1 (6 bases). V shed 6 bases and J shed 5 bases, with 17 bases lying between them. Germline loops: CDR1 MNHEY, CDR2 SVGAGI. The CDR3 extends over 14 amino acids.

This clone was counted a single time. The chain uses TRBV18 and TRBJ1-3; D possibly corresponds to TRBD1 (5 bases). The CDR3 length is 15 residues. Trimming left V 6 bases short and J 4 bases short, with 16 bases between. CDR1 and CDR2 (germline): KGHSH, LQKENI. The CDR3 is CASSGDRDWGNTIYF. The CDR3 DNA reads TGTGCCAGCTCGGGCGACCGGGACTGGGGAAACACCATATATTTT.

This clone appeared a single time. The chain carries TRBV27 and TRBJ2-1, with D possibly being TRBD1 (5 bases). CDR1 is MNHEY and CDR2 is SMNVEV in the germline V gene (reference sequence). V was shortened by 7 bases and J by 4 bases, with 14 bases between the two germline ends. This CDR3 is built from 14 residues. The CDR3 loop is CASNSVQAYNEQFF. The CDR3 nucleotides read TGTGCCAGCAACTCCGTACAGGCATACAATGAGCAGTTCTTC.

The CDR3: CASSHIAGGYNEQFF. As DNA, the CDR3 is TGCGCCAGCAGCCATATAGCGGGGGGATACAATGAGCAGTTCTTC. V usage is TRBV5-1 and J usage is TRBJ2-1; 10 nucleotides match TRBD2. Germline CDR1 reads SGHRS; CDR2 reads YFSETQ. J gave up 4 bases and V 4 bases, and 5 bases lay outside the gene matches. The CDR3 covers 15 residues.

The chain joins TRBV15 to TRBJ2-5; 9 positions agree with TRBD1. CDR1 is LNHNV, CDR2 YYDKDF, per germline (reference sequence). The CDR3 is 21 amino acids. Trimming removed 4 bases from V and 5 bases from J; junction bases left unmatched: 26. CDR3 residues: CATSTTRGNSPGQGLVETQYF. Written as DNA, the CDR3 is TGTGCCACCAGCACCACTAGAGGGAACTCTCCGGGACAGGGTTTGGTGGAGACCCAGTACTTC. Based on the CDR3 plus reference TRBV15 and TRBJ2-5, the full variable domain is DAMVIQNPRYQVTQFGKPVTLSCSQTLNHNVMYWYQQKSSQAPKLLFHYYDKDFNNEADTPDNFQSRRPNTSFCFLDIRSPGLGDTAMYLCATSTTRGNSPGQGLVETQYFGPGTRLLVL.

V and J are TRBV28 and TRBJ2-2, with 9 bases matching TRBD2. The CDR3 spans 16 residues. CDR1 and CDR2 (germline): MDHEN, SYDVKM. J was trimmed by 6 bases and V by 6 bases; bases with no gene match: 11. This CDR3 reads CASSPQWRGGPGELFF. CDR3 coding DNA: TGTGCCAGCAGCCCCCAGTGGCGGGGGGGCCCCGGGGAGCTGTTTTTT.

The chain recombines TRBV10-3 with TRBJ2-7; maybe TRBD1 (6 bases). The V end lost 5 bases, the J end lost 6 bases, and 14 bases lay between the germline ends. The germline V gene encodes CDR1 ENHRY and CDR2 SYGVKD. The length of the CDR3 is 13 residues. This chain's CDR3 is CAISSTGNFEQYV. The CDR3 DNA sequence: TGTGCCATCAGTTCTACAGGGAACTTCGAGCAGTACGTC.

This clone appeared a few times. V is TRBV19 and J is TRBJ2-1; 11 bases are shared with TRBD2. The CDR3 has 19 amino acids. Germline V gene data show CDR1 as LNHDA and CDR2 as SQIVND (reference sequence). V shed 5 bases, J shed 0 bases, and the junction held 12 bases outside the gene matches. The CDR3 DNA reads as TGTGCCAGTAGTTTCCCCGGGACTAGCGGCAGTGGCTCCTACAATGAGCAGTTCTTC. Residues: CASSFPGTSGSGSYNEQFF.

A few counts support this clone. The genes are TRBV24-1 and TRBJ2-7; the match to TRBD1 covers 9 bases. Germline V CDR1 and CDR2: KGHDR, SFDVKD. V lost 7 bases, J lost 2 bases, and 14 bases stayed unmatched. The CDR3 covers 17 residues. CDR3 in amino acids: CATSGVPGTGQTYEQYF. In DNA form, the CDR3 reads TGTGCCACCAGCGGTGTCCCGGGGACAGGGCAAACCTACGAGCAGTACTTC.

The V and J genes are TRBV29-1 and TRBJ2-7; tentative D call: TRBD1 (6 bases). Germline lookup yields CDR1 SQVTM and CDR2 ANQGSEA. V lost 6 bases and J lost 3, with 18 bases in between. The CDR3 has 14 amino acids. In DNA form, the CDR3 reads TGCAGCGTGATGAGTGACAGGTCAAACTACGAGCAGTACTTC. This gives the protein CSVMSDRSNYEQYF.

V and J are TRBV5-1 and TRBJ1-1; D call uncertain. CDR1 and CDR2 (germline): SGHRS, YFSETQ. The length of the CDR3 is 14 residues. V dropped 5 bases and J dropped 4 bases, with 15 bases sitting between them. The DNA of the CDR3 is TGCGCCAGCAGGGCCGGAGGCACACGCACTGAAGCTTTCTTT. Its protein is CASRAGGTRTEAFF.

The CDR3, as DNA: TGTGCCAGCAGTCTCGGGACTCTTGACTTCTCAGGCGATGAGCAGTTCTTC. Amino acid sequence: CASSLGTLDFSGDEQFF. V is TRBV9 and J is TRBJ2-1; D perhaps matches TRBD2 (6 bases). The CDR3 extends over 17 amino acids. Trimming removed 5 bases from V and 8 bases from J, with 26 bases in between. Germline CDR1 is SGDLS and CDR2 is YYNGEE.

The chain has TRBV5-1 and TRBJ1-1; possibly TRBD1 for D (5 bases). Trimming took off 3 bases at V and 0 bases at J, with 9 bases between the two ends. The germline V gene has CDR1 SGHRS and CDR2 YFSETQ. The CDR3 sequence is 14 residues long. CDR3 in amino acids: CASSSQVMNTEAFF. CDR3 sequence (DNA): TGCGCCAGCAGCTCACAGGTTATGAACACTGAAGCTTTCTTT.

The chain uses TRBV19 and TRBJ2-1, with 9 bases aligning to TRBD1. This CDR3 has 16 amino acids. Germline loops: CDR1 LNHDA, CDR2 SQIVND (reference sequence). The V gene end was trimmed by 4 bases and the J gene end by 2 bases; junction bases not matched to a gene: 6. The CDR3 protein is CASSSPGQGTYNEQFF. DNA for the CDR3: TGTGCCAGTAGTAGTCCGGGACAGGGTACCTACAATGAGCAGTTCTTC.

The chain links TRBV28 to TRBJ1-2; TRBD1 matches 10 bases. From germline, CDR1 is MDHEN and CDR2 SYDVKM. The CDR3 length is 17 residues. V lost 2 bases, J lost 4 bases, and 10 bases stayed unmatched. CDR3 bases: TGTGCCAGCAGTTTAGCCTATTCGACAGGGGGCGCCTATGGCTACACCTTC. This gives the protein CASSLAYSTGGAYGYTF.

This sequence joins TRBV5-1 and TRBJ1-1; D is unclear. V was pared by 2 bases and J by 1 base, with 12 bases between. This CDR3 comprises 15 residues. The germline V gene has CDR1 SGHRS and CDR2 YFSETQ. CDR3 DNA: TGCGCCAGCAGCTTTTCCCCGGCAGGGAACACTGAAGCTTTCTTT. Residues: CASSFSPAGNTEAFF.